The next 9 T cell receptor beta chains were all read from a single sample in a study of blood T cell repertoires in COVID-19 (dated by TCRdb to about 2020). Libraries were made using the immunoSEQ multiplex PCR assay. Not all clones reach the TCRdb copy of this immuneACCESS table, which keeps in-frame sequences only. Checked studies attribute under half of the gap to unresolved V genes and leave the rest unexplained. Here the sample has fewer than 450,000 clones; under 95% occur a single time. The ten largest clones add up to under 3.5% of the sample. Input material: peripheral blood. These receptors all stem from a woman between 18 and 29 years old who had recovered from COVID-19.

The chain recombines TRBV10-3 with TRBJ2-2, with 10 bases aligning to TRBD1. The V gene end was trimmed by 9 bases and the J gene end by 4 bases; junction bases not matched to a gene: 14. The CDR3 totals 17 residues. The germline V gene has CDR1 ENHRY and CDR2 SYGVKD. CDR3 DNA: TGTGCCATTGAGGCCGGGACAGGGGATCCGGGCACCGGGGAGCTGTTTTTT. This encodes CAIEAGTGDPGTGELFF.

This clone appeared a single time. The chain uses TRBV27 and TRBJ2-1; D is unresolved. Trimming stripped 1 base from V and 9 bases from J, with 4 bases between. The germline V gene encodes CDR1 MNHEY and CDR2 SMNVEV (reference sequence). The CDR3 sequence is 11 residues long. The CDR3 loop reads CASSLFGEQFF. The CDR3 region has the DNA TGTGCCAGCAGTTTATTCGGTGAGCAGTTCTTC.

This clone was picked up one time. This chain's CDR3 is CASSRPGVNTEAFF. CDR3 DNA: TGTGCCAGCAGCCGGCCCGGGGTGAACACTGAAGCTTTCTTT. The chain is built from TRBV7-9 and TRBJ1-1, with D unresolved. Deletions cut 5 bases from V and 0 bases from J, with 10 bases between. The V gene's germline CDR1 is SEHNR and CDR2 FQNEAQ (reference sequence). The CDR3 consists of 14 residues.

The J gene is TRBJ2-1, the V gene TRBV27; 7 bases align to TRBD2. With V trimmed by 5 bases and J by 0 bases, 7 bases remained unmatched. Germline V gene lookup returns CDR1 MNHEY and CDR2 SMNVEV (reference sequence). The CDR3 covers 16 residues. The CDR3: CASSLEERDSYNEQFF. CDR3 in DNA: TGTGCCAGCAGTCTGGAGGAGCGGGACTCCTACAATGAGCAGTTCTTC.

The chain has TRBV2 and TRBJ1-1, with 7 nucleotides matching TRBD1. CDR1 and CDR2 (germline): SNHLY, FYNNEI. The CDR3 is 13 amino acids. J was trimmed by 1 base and V by 10 bases; bases with no gene match: 6. In DNA, the CDR3 is TGTGCCACGTCGACAGGGAGGAACACTGAAGCTTTCTTT. This codes for CATSTGRNTEAFF.

The chain is built from TRBV6-4 and TRBJ2-1; 11 bases align to TRBD1. Germline-derived CDR1 and CDR2 are MRHNA and SNTAGT. This CDR3 is built from 15 residues. V lost 6 bases and J lost 3; bases outside the gene matches: 4. In DNA form, the CDR3 reads TGTGCCAGCAGCGAGGGGACAGGGGGCTACAATGAGCAGTTCTTC. Translating gives CASSEGTGGYNEQFF.

The rearrangement joins TRBV3-1 (or the pseudogene TRBV3-2) to TRBJ1-1; the D gene is possibly TRBD1 (6 bases). V was pared by 6 bases and J by 6 bases, with 17 bases between. This CDR3 region has 14 residues. Looked up from germline, CDR1 is LGHDT and CDR2 is YNNKEL (reference sequence). The CDR3 is CASSQTGAGAEAFF. CDR3 DNA: TGTGCCAGCAGTCAGACAGGAGCAGGAGCTGAAGCTTTCTTT.

This clone was seen once. The CDR3 loop reads CASSPSRRGEQFF. CDR3 sequence (DNA): TGTGCCAGCAGCCCAAGCAGGAGGGGTGAGCAGTTCTTC. This rearrangement joins TRBV7-8 to TRBJ2-1; D perhaps matches TRBD2 (6 bases). Germline V gene lookup returns CDR1 SGHVS and CDR2 FQNEAQ. Trimming stripped 5 bases from V and 9 bases from J, with 14 bases between. The CDR3 sequence is 13 residues long.

This chain links TRBV7-8 with TRBJ2-2; 10 bases agree with TRBD1. This CDR3 region has 16 residues. J lost 4 bases, V lost 4 bases, and 6 bases had no gene match. Germline V gene sequence: CDR1 SGHVS, CDR2 FQNEAQ. The CDR3 reads CASSSDRGPATGELFF. Written as DNA, the CDR3 is TGTGCCAGCAGCTCCGACAGGGGGCCTGCCACCGGGGAGCTGTTTTTT.